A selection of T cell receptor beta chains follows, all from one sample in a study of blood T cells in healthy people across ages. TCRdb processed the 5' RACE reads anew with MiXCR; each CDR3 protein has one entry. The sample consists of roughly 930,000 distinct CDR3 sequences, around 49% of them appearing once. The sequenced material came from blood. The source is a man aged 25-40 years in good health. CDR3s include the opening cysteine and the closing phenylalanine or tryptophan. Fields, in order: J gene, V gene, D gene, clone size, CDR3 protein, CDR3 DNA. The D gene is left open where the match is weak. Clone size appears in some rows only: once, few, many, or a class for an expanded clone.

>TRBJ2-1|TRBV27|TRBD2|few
CASKTSGGFNEQFF
TGTGCCAGCAAGACTAGCGGGGGATTCAATGAGCAGTTCTTC
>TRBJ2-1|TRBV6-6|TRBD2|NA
CASRTTGTRYTEQFF
TGTGCCAGCAGGACAACCGGGACTAGATACACTGAGCAGTTCTTC
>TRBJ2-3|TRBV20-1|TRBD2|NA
CSASRSGGLTDTQYF
TGCAGTGCTAGCCGAAGCGGGGGGCTCACAGATACGCAGTATTTT
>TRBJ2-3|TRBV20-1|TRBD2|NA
CSARDLTSGADTQYF
TGCAGTGCTAGAGACCTCACTAGCGGGGCAGATACGCAGTATTTT
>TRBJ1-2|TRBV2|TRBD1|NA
CATLARTGYGYTF
TGTGCCACCCTAGCTCGGACAGGCTATGGCTACACCTTC
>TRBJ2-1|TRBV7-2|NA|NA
CASSYDYGPNNEQFF
TGTGCCAGCAGCTATGACTACGGCCCAAACAATGAGCAGTTCTTC
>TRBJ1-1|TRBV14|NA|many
CASSPFGSNTEAFF
TGTGCCAGCAGCCCCTTCGGGTCTAACACTGAAGCTTTCTTT
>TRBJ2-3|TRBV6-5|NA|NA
CASSSDTAGIGTDTQYF
TGTGCCAGCAGTTCCGACACCGCAGGGATTGGAACAGATACGCAGTATTTT
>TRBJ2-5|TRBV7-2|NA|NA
CASSLGRWERETQYF
TGTGCCAGCAGCTTAGGGCGTTGGGAGCGGGAGACCCAGTACTTC
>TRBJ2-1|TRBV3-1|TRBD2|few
CASSQGGGALNEQFF
TGTGCCAGCAGCCAGGGCGGGGGGGCCTTAAATGAGCAGTTCTTC
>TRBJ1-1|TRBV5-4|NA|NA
CASSGRMGNTEAFF
TGTGCCAGCAGCGGTCGGATGGGGAACACTGAAGCTTTCTTT
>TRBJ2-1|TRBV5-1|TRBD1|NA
CASSFLMDRPHEQFF
TGCGCCAGCAGCTTTCTCATGGACAGGCCGCATGAGCAGTTCTTC
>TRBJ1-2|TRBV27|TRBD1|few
CASSLRPGQGDGYTF
TGTGCCAGCAGTTTACGACCGGGACAGGGGGATGGCTACACCTTC
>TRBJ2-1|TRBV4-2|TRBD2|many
CASSQGLAGGHNEQFF
TGTGCCAGCAGCCAAGGACTAGCGGGGGGGCACAATGAGCAGTTCTTC
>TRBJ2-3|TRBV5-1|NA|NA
CASSGTGHSTDTQYF
TGCGCCAGCAGCGGGACTGGGCATAGCACAGATACGCAGTATTTT
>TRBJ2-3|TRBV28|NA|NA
CASSLTPLETDTQYF
TGTGCCAGCAGTTTAACCCCCCTAGAGACAGATACGCAGTATTTT
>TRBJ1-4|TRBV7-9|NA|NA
CASSLVLKTNEKLFF
TGTGCCAGCAGCTTAGTCCTGAAGACTAATGAAAAACTGTTTTTT
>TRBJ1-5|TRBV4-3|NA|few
CASSQEERGNQPQHF
TGCGCCAGCAGCCAAGAAGAGCGGGGGAATCAGCCCCAGCATTTT
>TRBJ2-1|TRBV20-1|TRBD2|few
CSAPNPGGDYNEQFF
TGCAGTGCCCCTAACCCGGGGGGGGACTACAATGAGCAGTTCTTC
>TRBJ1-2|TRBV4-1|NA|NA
CASSQGREGNYGYTF
TGCGCCAGCAGCCAAGGGCGGGAGGGGAACTATGGCTACACCTTC
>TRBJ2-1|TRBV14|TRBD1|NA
CASGKTGGRSYNEQFF
TGTGCCAGCGGGAAGACAGGGGGCAGGTCCTACAATGAGCAGTTCTTC
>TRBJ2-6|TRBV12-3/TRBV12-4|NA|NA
CASREGLYSGANVLTF
TGTGCCAGCAGGGAGGGACTTTACTCTGGGGCCAACGTCCTGACTTTC
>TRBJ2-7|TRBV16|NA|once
CASSLLGRYEQYF
TGTGCCAGCAGCCTTCTCGGGCGCTACGAGCAGTACTTC
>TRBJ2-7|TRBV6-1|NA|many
CASSERGYEQYF
TGTGCCAGCAGTGAGAGGGGTTACGAGCAGTACTTC
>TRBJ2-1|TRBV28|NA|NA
CASSEQTSKPYSEQFF
TGTGCCAGCTCAGAACAAACTAGTAAGCCGTACAGTGAGCAGTTCTTC
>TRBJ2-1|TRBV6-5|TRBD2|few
CASSSWGLAGPNEQFF
TGTGCCAGCAGTTCCTGGGGACTAGCGGGACCCAATGAGCAGTTCTTC
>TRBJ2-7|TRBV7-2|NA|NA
CASSPRQQQYF
TGTGCCAGCAGCCCACGTCAACAGCAGTACTTC
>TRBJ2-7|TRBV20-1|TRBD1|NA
CSARGPGTGYEQYF
TGCAGTGCTAGAGGTCCCGGGACAGGGTACGAGCAGTACTTC
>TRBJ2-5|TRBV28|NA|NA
CASTGIGSQYF
TGTGCCAGCACCGGAATCGGGTCCCAGTACTTC
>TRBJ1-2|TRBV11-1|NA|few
CASSPEGQYGYTF
TGTGCCAGCAGTCCGGAGGGGCAATATGGCTACACCTTC
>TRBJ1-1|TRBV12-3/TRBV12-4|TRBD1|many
CASSPYRGPGTEAFF
TGTGCCAGCAGCCCCTACAGGGGGCCGGGCACTGAAGCTTTCTTT